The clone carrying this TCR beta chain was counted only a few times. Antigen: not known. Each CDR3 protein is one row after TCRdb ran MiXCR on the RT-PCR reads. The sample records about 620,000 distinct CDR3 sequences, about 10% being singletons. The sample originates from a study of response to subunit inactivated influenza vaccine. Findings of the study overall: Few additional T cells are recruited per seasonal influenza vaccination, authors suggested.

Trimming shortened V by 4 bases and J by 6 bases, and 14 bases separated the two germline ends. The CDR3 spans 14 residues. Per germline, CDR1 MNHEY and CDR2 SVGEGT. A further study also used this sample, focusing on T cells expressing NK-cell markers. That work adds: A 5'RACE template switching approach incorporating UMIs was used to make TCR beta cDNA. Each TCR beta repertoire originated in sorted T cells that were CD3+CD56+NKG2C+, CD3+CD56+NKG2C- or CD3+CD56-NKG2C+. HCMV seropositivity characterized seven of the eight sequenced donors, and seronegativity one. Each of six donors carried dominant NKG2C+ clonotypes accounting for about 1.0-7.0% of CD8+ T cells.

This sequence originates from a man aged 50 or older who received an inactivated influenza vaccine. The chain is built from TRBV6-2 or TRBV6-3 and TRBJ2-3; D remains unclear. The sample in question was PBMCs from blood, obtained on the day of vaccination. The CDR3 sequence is CASSSINVPDTQYF. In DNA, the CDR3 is TGTGCCAGCAGTTCCATAAACGTACCCGATACGCAGTATTTT.